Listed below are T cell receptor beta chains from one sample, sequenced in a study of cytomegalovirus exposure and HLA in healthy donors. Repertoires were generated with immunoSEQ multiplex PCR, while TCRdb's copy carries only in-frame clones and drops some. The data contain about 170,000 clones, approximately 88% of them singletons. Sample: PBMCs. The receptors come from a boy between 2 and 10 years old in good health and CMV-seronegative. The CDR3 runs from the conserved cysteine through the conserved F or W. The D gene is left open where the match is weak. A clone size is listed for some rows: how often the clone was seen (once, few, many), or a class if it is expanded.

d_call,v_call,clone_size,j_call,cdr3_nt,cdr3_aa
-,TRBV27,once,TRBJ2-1,TGTGCCAGCAGGGTGCTAAGGGGCAATGAGCAGTTCTTC,CASRVLRGNEQFF
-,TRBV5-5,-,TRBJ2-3,TGTGCCAGCAGCTTGGATCACAACACAGATACGCAGTATTTT,CASSLDHNTDTQYF
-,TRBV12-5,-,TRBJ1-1,TGTGCTAGTGCCCCCTGGCAGGGAACGAACACTGAAGCTTTCTTT,CASAPWQGTNTEAFF
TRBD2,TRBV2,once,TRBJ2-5,TGTGCCAGCAGCGCAGGACTAGCGGAAAAATCGGAGACCCAGTACTTC,CASSAGLAEKSETQYF
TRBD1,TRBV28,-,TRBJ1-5,TGTGCCAGCAGGACGACAGGGGGCGTTCAGCCCCAGCATTTT,CASRTTGGVQPQHF
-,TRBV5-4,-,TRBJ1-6,TGTGCCAGCAGCTTGTCAGGACAGAGGAATTCACCCCTCCACTTT,CASSLSGQRNSPLHF
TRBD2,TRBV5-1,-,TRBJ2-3,TGCGCCAGCAGCTTGGTAGCGGGGGGACGTACAGATACGCAGTATTTT,CASSLVAGGRTDTQYF
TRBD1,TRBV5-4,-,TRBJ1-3,TGTGCCAGCAGCTTTGGCCCGGGACAGTCTGGAAACACCATATATTTT,CASSFGPGQSGNTIYF
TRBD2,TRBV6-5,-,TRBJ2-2,TGTGCCAGCAGTTTAACACTAGCGGTGGGGACCGGGGAGCTGTTTTTT,CASSLTLAVGTGELFF
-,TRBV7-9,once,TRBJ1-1,TGTGCCAGCAGCTTAGCTAGTAAGAACACTGAAGCTTTCTTT,CASSLASKNTEAFF
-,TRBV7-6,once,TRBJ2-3,TGTGCCAGCAGCCCATCTCCGGGGTGGGGGCGGACAGATACGCAGTATTTT,CASSPSPGWGRTDTQYF
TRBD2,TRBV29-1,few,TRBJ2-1,TGCAGCGTCTTTTGGGGGGGGAGGGCAAACAATGAGCAGTTCTTC,CSVFWGGRANNEQFF
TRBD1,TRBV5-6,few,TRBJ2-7,TGTGCCAGCAGCCGTACCGGGACAGGGTCTTACGAGCAGTACTTC,CASSRTGTGSYEQYF
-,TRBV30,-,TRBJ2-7,TGTGCCTGGAGCGCCCCGTGGAGGGGATTATACGAGCAGTACTTC,CAWSAPWRGLYEQYF